The clone carrying this T cell receptor (beta chain) was observed at least ten times. This sample was taken from a study of T-cell reconstitution after alpha-beta-depleted transplantation in children. Unique molecular identifiers featured in how the TCRbeta library was prepared. TCRdb independently ran MiXCR on the PCR reads; one entry per CDR3 protein. The data show about 610,000 distinct CDR3 sequences, roughly a tenth seen once. The CDR3 is 13 residues long. V lost 1 base and J 8 bases, leaving 14 bases between the germline ends. Germline CDR1 is DFQATT and CDR2 is SNEGSKA (reference sequence). The receptor was isolated from a human donor who donated a stem cell graft to a child with acute myeloid leukemia. V and J are TRBV20-1 and TRBJ2-5; D is possibly TRBD1 or TRBD2 (5 bases each). Sequenced material: PBMCs from the stem cell graft donor, taken from the stem cell graft. CDR3 loop: CSARVLLGVTQYF. CDR3 sequence (DNA): TGCAGTGCTAGAGTCCTATTGGGGGTAACCCAGTACTTC.